Listed below are T cell receptor beta chains from one sample, sequenced in a study of cytomegalovirus exposure and HLA in healthy donors. Method: immunoSEQ multiplex PCR; TCRdb's copy keeps in-frame clones and lacks some. The data show tens of thousands of clones, approximately 78% seen once. The sample taken for sequencing was PBMCs. These receptors were collected from a man aged 18 to 30 in good health and CMV-seropositive. The CDR3 runs from the conserved cysteine through the conserved F or W. The D gene is left open where the match is weak. Size values are once, few and many counts, or a class for expanded clones, and some rows have none.

d_gene,v_gene,j_gene,abundance,CDR3aa,CDR3nt
.,TRBV4-2,TRBJ2-3,.,CASSQDRGGKSTDTQYF,TGTGCCAGCAGCCAAGATCGGGGCGGGAAAAGCACAGATACGCAGTATTTT
TRBD2,TRBV7-2,TRBJ2-3,.,CASSRGTSGGDTQYF,TGTGCCAGCAGCCGTGGGACTAGCGGGGGAGATACGCAGTATTTT
TRBD1,TRBV11-2,TRBJ1-3,.,CASVRGDRSSGNTIYF,TGTGCCAGCGTCCGAGGGGACAGATCCTCTGGAAACACCATATATTTT
TRBD1,TRBV2,TRBJ1-4,.,CASSYGTGGEGNEKLFF,TGTGCCAGCAGTTACGGGACAGGGGGCGAGGGTAATGAAAAACTGTTTTTT
TRBD1,TRBV5-4,TRBJ1-4,.,CASGLQGAFNEKLFF,TGTGCCAGCGGCCTCCAGGGGGCCTTCAATGAAAAACTGTTTTTT
TRBD1,TRBV2,TRBJ1-4,.,CASRLDREGGKLFF,TGTGCCAGCAGGTTGGACAGGGAAGGGGGAAAACTGTTTTTT
TRBD1,TRBV7-2,TRBJ2-3,.,CASTKFGAGGADTQYF,TGTGCCAGCACCAAATTCGGGGCAGGGGGCGCAGATACGCAGTATTTT
TRBD1,TRBV9,TRBJ2-7,.,CASSEPGQGAYEQYF,TGTGCCAGCAGCGAACCGGGACAGGGGGCCTACGAGCAGTACTTC
TRBD1,TRBV7-9,TRBJ2-1,.,CASRKPGTGNEQFF,TGTGCCAGCAGGAAGCCTGGGACAGGCAATGAGCAGTTCTTC
.,TRBV30,TRBJ2-7,.,CAGTGAGEQYF,TGTGCCGGTACAGGAGCTGGGGAGCAGTACTTC
.,TRBV19,TRBJ2-3,.,CASSDSEEDTQYF,TGTGCCAGTAGCGATTCGGAGGAAGATACGCAGTATTTT
.,TRBV29-1,TRBJ2-3,.,CSVRGASTDTQYF,TGCAGCGTTCGGGGGGCGAGCACAGATACGCAGTATTTT
TRBD1,TRBV29-1,TRBJ1-2,.,CSVAGTGGVGGYTF,TGCAGCGTGGCCGGGACAGGGGGCGTCGGCGGCTACACCTTC
.,TRBV7-9,TRBJ1-4,.,CASSLVGRNEKLFF,TGTGCCAGCAGCTTAGTTGGCAGGAATGAAAAACTGTTTTTT
TRBD2,TRBV25-1,TRBJ2-7,.,CASSGPEWSGREGTEQYF,TGTGCCAGCAGTGGCCCCGAGTGGAGCGGGAGGGAAGGCACCGAGCAGTACTTC
TRBD1,TRBV10-3,TRBJ1-1,once,CAISRQGTAEAFF,TGTGCCATCAGTCGACAGGGGACCGCTGAAGCTTTCTTT
.,TRBV29-1,TRBJ2-2,.,CSVTGPLGTGELFF,TGCAGCGTAACAGGGCCGTTGGGAACCGGGGAGCTGTTTTTT
.,TRBV7-6,TRBJ1-4,.,CASSLQGLPNEKLFF,TGTGCCAGCAGCTTACAGGGGTTACCTAATGAAAAACTGTTTTTT
TRBD1,TRBV4-1,TRBJ2-2,.,CASSQDRTGGHTGELFF,TGCGCCAGCAGCCAAGATCGTACAGGGGGGCACACCGGGGAGCTGTTTTTT
.,TRBV9,TRBJ2-3,.,CASSVQGLQADTQYF,TGTGCCAGCAGCGTACAGGGACTCCAGGCAGATACGCAGTATTTT
TRBD2,TRBV5-1,TRBJ2-5,.,CTSSPTAGDKTQYF,TGCACCAGCAGCCCAACAGCGGGGGATAAGACCCAGTACTTC
TRBD1,TRBV2,TRBJ1-4,.,CASSGGRDRALEKLFF,TGTGCCAGCAGTGGGGGACGGGACAGGGCGTTGGAAAAACTGTTTTTT
TRBD1,TRBV4-1,TRBJ1-2,.,CASSQGDREYGYTF,TGCGCCAGCAGCCAAGGGGACAGGGAGTATGGCTACACCTTC
.,TRBV7-8,TRBJ1-2,.,CASSLVSGENYGYTF,TGTGCCAGCAGCTTAGTGTCAGGGGAAAACTATGGCTACACCTTC
.,TRBV2,TRBJ2-5,.,CASSDRQAQETQYF,TGTGCCAGCAGTGATAGGCAGGCTCAAGAGACCCAGTACTTC
.,TRBV5-1,TRBJ2-7,.,CASSLALASEPYEQYF,TGCGCCAGCAGCTTGGCCCTTGCTAGCGAGCCCTACGAGCAGTACTTC
TRBD1,TRBV30,TRBJ1-2,.,CAWSLTSGTGVYGYTF,TGTGCCTGGAGTCTGACTTCCGGGACAGGGGTCTATGGCTACACCTTC
TRBD2,TRBV5-4,TRBJ2-3,few,CASSVGVAGLDTQYF,TGTGCCAGCAGCGTCGGGGTAGCGGGGCTTGATACGCAGTATTTT
.,TRBV4-1,TRBJ2-5,.,CASSRNGGPLQETQYF,TGCGCCAGCAGCCGGAACGGGGGGCCTCTCCAAGAGACCCAGTACTTC
.,TRBV11-3,TRBJ1-1,.,CASSLGREGTEAFF,TGTGCCAGCAGCTTAGGTCGGGAAGGCACTGAAGCTTTCTTT
.,TRBV30,TRBJ1-1,.,CAWSVLGAGAFF,TGTGCCTGGAGTGTGTTGGGGGCCGGAGCTTTCTTT
TRBD2,TRBV7-9,TRBJ2-1,.,CASSLGLAGNNEQFF,TGTGCCAGCAGCCTGGGACTAGCGGGGAACAATGAGCAGTTCTTC
.,TRBV30,TRBJ1-5,.,CAWSLVSRNQPQHF,TGTGCCTGGAGTCTGGTCTCACGGAATCAGCCCCAGCATTTT
TRBD2,TRBV27,TRBJ2-2,.,CASLPGGLAGVEVTGELFF,TGTGCCAGCCTCCCAGGGGGACTAGCGGGAGTAGAGGTCACCGGGGAGCTGTTTTTT
TRBD1,TRBV6-5,TRBJ1-1,.,CASSGGTENTEAFF,TGTGCCAGCAGTGGCGGGACAGAGAACACTGAAGCTTTCTTT
.,TRBV10-3,TRBJ2-5,.,CAISEGGGEETQYF,TGTGCCATCAGCGAGGGGGGGGGTGAAGAGACCCAGTACTTC
TRBD1,TRBV6-1,TRBJ1-3,.,CASSSGGAGNTIYF,TGTGCCAGCAGTTCAGGGGGCGCCGGAAACACCATATATTTT
.,TRBV7-9,TRBJ2-1,.,CASSFVTVNEQFF,TGTGCCAGCAGCTTCGTGACAGTTAATGAGCAGTTCTTC
.,TRBV7-9,TRBJ1-1,.,CASSSQGGAGATEAFF,TGTGCCAGCAGCTCTCAAGGGGGGGCAGGGGCCACTGAAGCTTTCTTT
.,TRBV5-1,TRBJ2-7,few,CASSSTENYEQYF,TGCGCCAGCAGCTCGACAGAGAACTACGAGCAGTACTTC
TRBD2,TRBV15,TRBJ2-1,few,CATSPRTSGSYNEQFF,TGTGCCACCAGCCCCCGGACTAGCGGGAGCTACAATGAGCAGTTCTTC
.,TRBV11-2,TRBJ2-7,.,CASSLVAGGSYEQYF,TGTGCCAGCAGCTTAGTGGCAGGTGGGTCCTACGAGCAGTACTTC
.,TRBV29-1,TRBJ1-4,few,CSVEAGANEKLFF,TGCAGCGTTGAGGCAGGGGCAAATGAAAAACTGTTTTTT